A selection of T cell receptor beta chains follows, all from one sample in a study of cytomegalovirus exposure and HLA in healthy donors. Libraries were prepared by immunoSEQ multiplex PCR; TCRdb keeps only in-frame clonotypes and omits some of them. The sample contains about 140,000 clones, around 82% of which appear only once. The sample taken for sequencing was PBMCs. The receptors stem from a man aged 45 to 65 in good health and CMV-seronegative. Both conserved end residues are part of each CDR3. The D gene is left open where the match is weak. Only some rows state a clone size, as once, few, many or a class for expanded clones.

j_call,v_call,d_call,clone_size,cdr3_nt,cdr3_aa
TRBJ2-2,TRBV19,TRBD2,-,TGTGCCAGTAAAAGACTAGCGGGGGGGCGAACCGGGGAGCTGTTTTTT,CASKRLAGGRTGELFF
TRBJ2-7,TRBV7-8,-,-,TGTGCCAGCGCTTCCGCAGGGGCAGGGGAGCAGTACTTC,CASASAGAGEQYF
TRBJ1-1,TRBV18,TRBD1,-,TGTGCCAGCTCACCACAGCAGGGGGCGGACCCTGAAGCTTTCTTT,CASSPQQGADPEAFF
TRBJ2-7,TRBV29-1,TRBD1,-,TGCAGCGTTGAAAGCCGGGACAGGGACTCCTACGAGCAGTACTTC,CSVESRDRDSYEQYF
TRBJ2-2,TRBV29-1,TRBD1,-,TGCAGCGTTGAAGGTTTTGGGGACAGGGGGCTCACCGGGGAGCTGTTTTTT,CSVEGFGDRGLTGELFF
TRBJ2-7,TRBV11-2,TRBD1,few,TGTGCCAGCAGCCTCACCGACCGGACAGGGGGTCTGGGCTCCTACGAGCAGTACTTC,CASSLTDRTGGLGSYEQYF
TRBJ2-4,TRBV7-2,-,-,TGTGCCAGCAGCTCCCCGGGTGGCAGAAAAAACATTCAGTACTTC,CASSSPGGRKNIQYF
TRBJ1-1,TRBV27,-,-,TGTGCCAGCAGTCGTACGCAAACCAGGGACACTGAAGCTTTCTTT,CASSRTQTRDTEAFF
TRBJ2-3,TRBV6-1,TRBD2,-,TGTGCCAGCAGTGGACGGACTAGCGGGAGGGCCCGGGTAGATACGCAGTATTTT,CASSGRTSGRARVDTQYF
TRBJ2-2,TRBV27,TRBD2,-,TGTGCCAGCAGTCCCGGGGGGGCGGGCACCGGGGAGCTGTTTTTT,CASSPGGAGTGELFF
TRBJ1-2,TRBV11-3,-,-,TGTGCCAGCAGCTTGGGAGGGAACTATGGCTACACCTTC,CASSLGGNYGYTF
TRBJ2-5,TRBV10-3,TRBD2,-,TGTGCCATCAGTGAAATACGAGCGGGGGGAAAGGAGACCCAGTACTTC,CAISEIRAGGKETQYF
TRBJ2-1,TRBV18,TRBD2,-,TGTGCCAGCTCACCACCCGGACTAGCGGGGGGCAGCTCCTACAATGAGCAGTTCTTC,CASSPPGLAGGSSYNEQFF
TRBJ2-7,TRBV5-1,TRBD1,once,TGCGCCAGCAGTACAGGGGGCTTCAGCTCCTACGAGCAGTACTTC,CASSTGGFSSYEQYF
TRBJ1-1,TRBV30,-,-,TGTGCCTGGAGTGTCGGGTCATTGAACACTGAAGCTTTCTTT,CAWSVGSLNTEAFF
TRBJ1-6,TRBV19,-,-,TGTGCCACCCAAGTGGGGGGACGTTCACCCCTCCACTTT,CATQVGGRSPLHF
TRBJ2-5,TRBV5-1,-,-,TGCGCCAGCAGCCTTCAGGGTAACCAAGAGACCCAGTACTTC,CASSLQGNQETQYF
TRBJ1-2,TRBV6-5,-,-,TGTGCCAGCCGACGACGGGGGGTCGTCTATGGCTACACCTTC,CASRRRGVVYGYTF
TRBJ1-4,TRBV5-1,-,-,TGCGCCAGCAGCTTCGCTGGGGGCGCAAACGAAAAACTGTTTTTT,CASSFAGGANEKLFF
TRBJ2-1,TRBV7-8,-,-,TGTGCCAGCAGCTTAGGAGCGAGCGGTGAGCAGTTCTTC,CASSLGASGEQFF
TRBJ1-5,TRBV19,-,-,TGTGCCAGTAGTCTCCACCAGGGAACGAGCAATCAGCCCCAGCATTTT,CASSLHQGTSNQPQHF
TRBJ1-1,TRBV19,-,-,TGTGCCAGTAGTTCTAGCCGAGGTCTCGTGAACACTGAAGCTTTCTTT,CASSSSRGLVNTEAFF
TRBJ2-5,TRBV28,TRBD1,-,TGTGCCAGCAGTCATCTACCCGGGACAGAAGTCGGTGGGCTTGAGACCCAGTACTTC,CASSHLPGTEVGGLETQYF
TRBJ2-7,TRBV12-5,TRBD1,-,TGTGCTAGTGGTTTGGTACGGGGACAGGGGGTCTACGAGCAGTACTTC,CASGLVRGQGVYEQYF
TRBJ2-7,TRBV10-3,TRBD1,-,TGTGCCATCAGTGGGGGACAGGGCTGGGGCGAGCAGTACTTC,CAISGGQGWGEQYF
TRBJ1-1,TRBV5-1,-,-,TGCGCCAGCAGCTTGGATCGGGGTAAGAACACTGAAGCTTTCTTT,CASSLDRGKNTEAFF
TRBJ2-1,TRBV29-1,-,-,TGCAGCGTTGTATACTACGAGCAGTTCTTC,CSVVYYEQFF
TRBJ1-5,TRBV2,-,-,TGTGCCAGCAGTGCCTCAGGGGATCAGCCCCAGCATTTT,CASSASGDQPQHF
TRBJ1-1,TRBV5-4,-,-,TGTGCCAGCAGCTTGCGGTCGCGCCCTGAAGCTTTCTTT,CASSLRSRPEAFF
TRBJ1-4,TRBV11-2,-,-,TGTGCCAGCAGCTTACGACAGTTTCGTTTCGGAAAACTGTTTTTT,CASSLRQFRFGKLFF
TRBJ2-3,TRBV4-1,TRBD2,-,TGCGCCAGCAGCCAAGATCGTGGACTAGCGGGAAACACAGATACGCAGTATTTT,CASSQDRGLAGNTDTQYF
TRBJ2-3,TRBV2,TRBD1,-,TGTGCCATCCTGGACAGGACCCCCCACCGAATGAATACGCAGTATTTT,CAILDRTPHRMNTQYF
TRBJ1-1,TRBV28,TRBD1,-,TGTGCCAGCAGTTGGAGACAGGGGGCCATGAACACTGAAGCTTTCTTT,CASSWRQGAMNTEAFF
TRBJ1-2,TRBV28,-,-,TGTGCCAGCAGTTTCCTGGAGGGTGGCTACACCTTC,CASSFLEGGYTF
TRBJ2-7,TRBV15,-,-,TGTGCCACCAGCAAAAGTAACAGGAGCCCCTACGAGCAGTACTTC,CATSKSNRSPYEQYF
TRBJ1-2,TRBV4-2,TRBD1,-,TGTGCCAGCAGCCAAGAAGAGCGTACAGGGGGAACCCAAACCTTC,CASSQEERTGGTQTF
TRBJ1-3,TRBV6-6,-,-,TGTGCCAGCAGTTACTCCAGGAACTCTGGAAACACCATATATTTT,CASSYSRNSGNTIYF